This TCR beta chain was found in a study of cytomegalovirus exposure and HLA in healthy donors. Study at large: Roughly 180 million T cells yielded 90 million to 130 million unique TCR beta sequences in earlier analysis. The study's findings and limits: A later analysis linked a missense DCLRE1C variant to TCR beta V- and J-gene trimming. Reported findings show TCR beta sequences accurately forecast HLA-A and HLA-B alleles in most subjects. Roughly uniform depth of sequencing across donors was assumed in presence/absence analyses.

The V and J ends lost 5 bases and 1 base respectively, with 14 bases between them. This CDR3 comprises 15 residues. The germline CDR1 and CDR2 sequences are SNHLY and FYNNEI. In regard to this clone: Its specificity is unknown.

Primers: 60 Vbeta forward and 13 Jbeta reverse. Generated by immunoSEQ multiplex PCR, the TCRdb table keeps only in-frame clones and is missing some. Seen here are 200,000 to 250,000 clones, approximately 70% observed once, and the top ten hold 1.8%. The sequence was obtained from a woman aged 25 to 39 in good health and CMV-seronegative. Sequenced: PBMCs. The rearrangement links TRBV2 to TRBJ1-2; D uncertain. The CDR3 bases are TGTGCCAGCAGTTCGACACCAACTCTTAACTATGGCTACACCTTC. Protein product: CASSSTPTLNYGYTF. The full variable domain, completed using reference TRBV2 and TRBJ1-2, is EPEVTQTPSHQVTQMGQEVILRCVPISNHLYFYWYRQILGQKVEFLVSFYNNEISEKSEIFDDQFSVERPDGSNFTLKIRSTKLEDSAMYFCASSSTPTLNYGYTFGSGTRLTVV.